Below are 3 T cell receptor beta chains sequenced from a single sample in a study of cytomegalovirus exposure and HLA in healthy donors. The PCR contained 60 Vbeta and 13 Jbeta primers. Profiling relied on immunoSEQ multiplex PCR, and the TCRdb table lists in-frame clones only, not all of them. The sample carries 100,000 or so clones, approximately 80% recorded once. What was sequenced was PBMCs. The receptors were gathered from a woman in her thirties or forties in good health and CMV-seropositive.

The chain couples TRBV9 to TRBJ1-1; the D gene is possibly TRBD1 (5 bases). This CDR3 comprises 14 residues. Trimming left V 0 bases short and J 6 bases short, with 12 bases between. Germline V gene lookup returns CDR1 SGDLS and CDR2 YYNGEE. The CDR3 DNA sequence: TGTGCCAGCAGCGTAGTCGGGGGACTCGCTGAAGCTTTCTTT. It yields the protein CASSVVGGLAEAFF.

V is TRBV6-1 and J is TRBJ1-5, with a tentative D call TRBD1 (6 bases). Germline-derived CDR1 and CDR2 are MNHNS and SASEGT. The CDR3 loop spans 15 amino acids. V was cut by 2 bases and J by 3 bases, with 11 bases left in between. CDR3 in amino acids: CASSETGYVNQPQHF. The CDR3, as DNA: TGTGCCAGCAGTGAAACAGGGTATGTCAATCAGCCCCAGCATTTT.

The genes are TRBV27 and TRBJ1-1, with 7 bases matching TRBD1. The CDR3 length is 15 residues. CDR1 MNHEY and CDR2 SMNVEV come from the germline V gene (reference sequence). The J segment lost 1 base and the V segment lost 6 bases, leaving 8 bases of the junction unmatched. CDR3 bases: TGTGCCAGCAGGCGGGGGGACAGATCGAACACTGAAGCTTTCTTT. This codes for CASRRGDRSNTEAFF.